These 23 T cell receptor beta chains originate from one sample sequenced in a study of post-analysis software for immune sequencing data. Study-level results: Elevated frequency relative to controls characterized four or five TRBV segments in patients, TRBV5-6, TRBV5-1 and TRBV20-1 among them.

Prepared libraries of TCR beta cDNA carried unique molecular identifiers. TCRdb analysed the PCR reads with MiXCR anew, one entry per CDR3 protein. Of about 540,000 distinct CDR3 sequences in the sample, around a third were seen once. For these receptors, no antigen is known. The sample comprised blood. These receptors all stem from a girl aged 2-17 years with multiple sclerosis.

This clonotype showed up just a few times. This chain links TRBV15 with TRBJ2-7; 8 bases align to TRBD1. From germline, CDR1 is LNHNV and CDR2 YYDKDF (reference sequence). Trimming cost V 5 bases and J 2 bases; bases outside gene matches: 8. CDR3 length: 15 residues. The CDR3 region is CATSPSTGVPYEQYF. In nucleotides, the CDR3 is TGTGCCACCAGCCCCTCGACAGGGGTGCCCTACGAGCAGTACTTC.

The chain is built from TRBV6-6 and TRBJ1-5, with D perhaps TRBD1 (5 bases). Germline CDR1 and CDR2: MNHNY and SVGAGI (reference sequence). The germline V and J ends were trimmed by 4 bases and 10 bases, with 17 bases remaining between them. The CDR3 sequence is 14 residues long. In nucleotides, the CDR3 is TGTGCCAGCAGTTCGCCCGGGACCCCTCGACCCCAGCATTTT. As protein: CASSSPGTPRPQHF.

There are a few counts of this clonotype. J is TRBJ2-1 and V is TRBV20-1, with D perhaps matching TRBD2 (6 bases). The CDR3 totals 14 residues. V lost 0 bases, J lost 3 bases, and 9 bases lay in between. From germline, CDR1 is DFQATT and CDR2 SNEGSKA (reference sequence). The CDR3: CSAREAGLYNEQFF. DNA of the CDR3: TGCAGTGCTAGAGAAGCGGGTCTCTACAATGAGCAGTTCTTC.

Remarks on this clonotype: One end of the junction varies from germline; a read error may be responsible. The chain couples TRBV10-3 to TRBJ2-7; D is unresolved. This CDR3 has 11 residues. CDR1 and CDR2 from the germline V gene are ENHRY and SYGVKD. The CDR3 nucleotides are TGTGCCGTCAGTGATGGCAACGAGCAGTACTTC. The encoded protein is CAVSDGNEQYF.

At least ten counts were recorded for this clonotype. CDR3 region: CASSLRGGTGANVLTF. CDR3 nucleotides: TGTGCCAGCAGTTTACGTGGGGGTACTGGGGCCAACGTCCTGACTTTC. The chain combines TRBV12-3 or TRBV12-4 with TRBJ2-6; D may correspond to TRBD1 or TRBD2 (5 bases each). V shed 2 bases and J shed 2 bases, with 10 bases lying between them. CDR3 length: 16 amino acids.

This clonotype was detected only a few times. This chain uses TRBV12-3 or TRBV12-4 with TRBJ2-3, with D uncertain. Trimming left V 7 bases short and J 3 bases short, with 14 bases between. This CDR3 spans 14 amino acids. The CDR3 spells CASIRTSGTDTQYF. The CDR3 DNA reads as TGTGCCAGCATTAGGACCTCGGGTACAGATACGCAGTATTTT.

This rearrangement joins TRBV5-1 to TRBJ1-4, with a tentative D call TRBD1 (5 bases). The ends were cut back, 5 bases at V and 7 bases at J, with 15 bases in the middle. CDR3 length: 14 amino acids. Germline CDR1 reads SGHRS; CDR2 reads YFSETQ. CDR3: CASRPGGGSEKLFF. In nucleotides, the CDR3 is TGCGCCAGCAGGCCTGGGGGAGGGAGTGAAAAACTGTTTTTT.

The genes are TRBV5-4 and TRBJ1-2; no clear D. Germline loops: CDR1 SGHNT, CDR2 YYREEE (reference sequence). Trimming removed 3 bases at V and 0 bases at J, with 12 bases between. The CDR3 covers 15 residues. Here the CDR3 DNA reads TGTGCCAGCAGCTCAAATTACCCAGCTAACTATGGCTACACCTTC. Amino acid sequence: CASSSNYPANYGYTF.

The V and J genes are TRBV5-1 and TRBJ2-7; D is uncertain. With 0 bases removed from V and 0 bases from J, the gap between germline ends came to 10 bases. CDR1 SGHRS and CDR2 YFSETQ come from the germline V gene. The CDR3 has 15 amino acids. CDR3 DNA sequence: TGCGCCAGCAGCTTGGTTGGAACGAGCTCCTACGAGCAGTACTTC. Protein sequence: CASSLVGTSSYEQYF.

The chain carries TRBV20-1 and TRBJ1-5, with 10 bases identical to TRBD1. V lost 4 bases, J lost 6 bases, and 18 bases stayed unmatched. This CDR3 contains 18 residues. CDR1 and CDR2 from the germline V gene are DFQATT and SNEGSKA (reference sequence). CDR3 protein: CSATYRTGGWGLRQPQHF. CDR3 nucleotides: TGCAGTGCTACATATCGGACAGGGGGGTGGGGTCTCCGTCAGCCCCAGCATTTT.

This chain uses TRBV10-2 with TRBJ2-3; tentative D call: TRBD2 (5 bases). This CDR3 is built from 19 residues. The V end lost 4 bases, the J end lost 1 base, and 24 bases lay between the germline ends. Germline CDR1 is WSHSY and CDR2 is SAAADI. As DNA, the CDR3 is TGCGCCAGCAGTGGGTCGGGAAGGCGACTTCCTGGGGGCACAGATACGCAGTATTTT. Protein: CASSGSGRRLPGGTDTQYF.

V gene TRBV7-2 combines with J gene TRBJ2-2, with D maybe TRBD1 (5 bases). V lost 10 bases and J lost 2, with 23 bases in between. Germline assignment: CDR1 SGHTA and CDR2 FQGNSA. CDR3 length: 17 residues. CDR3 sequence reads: CAKSTAGIAVNTGELFF. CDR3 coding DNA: TGTGCCAAGTCGACCGCAGGGATAGCAGTCAACACCGGGGAGCTGTTTTTT.

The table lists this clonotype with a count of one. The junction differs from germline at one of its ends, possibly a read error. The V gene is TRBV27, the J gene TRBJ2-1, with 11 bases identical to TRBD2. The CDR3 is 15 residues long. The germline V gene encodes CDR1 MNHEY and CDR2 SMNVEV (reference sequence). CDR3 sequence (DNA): TGTGCCAGCAGTCCGCTAGCGGGGGGTTACAATGATCAGTTCTTC. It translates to CASSPLAGGYNDQFF.

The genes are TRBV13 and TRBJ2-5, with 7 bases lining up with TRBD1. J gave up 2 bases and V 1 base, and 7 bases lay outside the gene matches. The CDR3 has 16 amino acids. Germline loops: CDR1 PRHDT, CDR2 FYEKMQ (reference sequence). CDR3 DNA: TGTGCCAGCAGCTTAGTAGCAGGGGGACCTCAAGAGACCCAGTACTTC. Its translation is CASSLVAGGPQETQYF.

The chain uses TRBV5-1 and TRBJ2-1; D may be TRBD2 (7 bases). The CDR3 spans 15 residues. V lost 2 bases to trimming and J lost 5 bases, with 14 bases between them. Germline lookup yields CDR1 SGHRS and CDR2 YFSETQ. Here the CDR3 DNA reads TGCGCCAGCAGCTTCGCGCGGGGGCTTGACAATGAGCAGTTCTTC. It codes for CASSFARGLDNEQFF.

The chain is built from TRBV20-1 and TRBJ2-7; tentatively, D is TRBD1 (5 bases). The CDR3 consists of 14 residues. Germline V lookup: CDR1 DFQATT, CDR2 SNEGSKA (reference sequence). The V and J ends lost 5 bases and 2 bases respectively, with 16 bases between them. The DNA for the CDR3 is TGCAGTGCTCAACTGACAGTGGAGCCCTACGAGCAGTACTTC. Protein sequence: CSAQLTVEPYEQYF.

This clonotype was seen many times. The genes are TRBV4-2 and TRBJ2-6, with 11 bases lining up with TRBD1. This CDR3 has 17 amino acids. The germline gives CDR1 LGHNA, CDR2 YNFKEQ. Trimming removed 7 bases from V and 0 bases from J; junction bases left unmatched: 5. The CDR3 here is CASTPGQGVSGANVLTF. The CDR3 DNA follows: TGTGCCAGCACTCCGGGACAGGGGGTCTCTGGGGCCAACGTCCTGACTTTC.

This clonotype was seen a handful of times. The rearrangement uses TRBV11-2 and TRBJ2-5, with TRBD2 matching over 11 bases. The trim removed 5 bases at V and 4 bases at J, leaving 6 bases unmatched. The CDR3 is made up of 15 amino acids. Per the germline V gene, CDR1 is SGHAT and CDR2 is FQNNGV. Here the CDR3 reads CASSRLTSGAETQYF. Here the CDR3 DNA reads TGTGCCAGCAGCCGATTGACTAGCGGGGCAGAGACCCAGTACTTC.

CDR3 nucleotides: TGTGCCAGCAGTGCGGTGGCTAATGAAAAACTGTTTTTT. Its translation is CASSAVANEKLFF. The genes are TRBV28 and TRBJ1-4, with no clear D. The CDR3 has 13 amino acids. V dropped 5 bases and J dropped 3 bases, with 7 bases sitting between them. The germline CDR1 and CDR2 sequences are MDHEN and SYDVKM.

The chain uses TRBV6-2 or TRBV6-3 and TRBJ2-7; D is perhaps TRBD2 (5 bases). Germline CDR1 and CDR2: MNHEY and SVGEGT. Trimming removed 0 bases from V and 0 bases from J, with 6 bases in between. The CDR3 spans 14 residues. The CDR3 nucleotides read TGTGCCAGCAGTTACTCAGCGGCCTCCTACGAGCAGTACTTC. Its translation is CASSYSAASYEQYF.

CDR3 protein: CASSFDRGAYNEQFF. DNA for the CDR3: TGTGCCAGCAGCTTTGACAGGGGAGCCTACAATGAGCAGTTCTTC. This chain links TRBV7-3 with TRBJ2-1, with 8 bases lining up with TRBD1. Looked up from germline, CDR1 is SGHTA and CDR2 is FQGTGA. This CDR3 comprises 15 residues. The J segment lost 2 bases and the V segment lost 3 bases, leaving 3 bases of the junction unmatched.

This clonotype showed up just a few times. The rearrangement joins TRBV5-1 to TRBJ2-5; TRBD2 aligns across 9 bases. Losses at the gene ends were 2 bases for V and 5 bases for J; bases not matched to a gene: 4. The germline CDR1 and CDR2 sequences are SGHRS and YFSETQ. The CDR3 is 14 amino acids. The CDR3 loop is CASSLILAGETQYF. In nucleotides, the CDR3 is TGCGCCAGCAGCTTAATCCTAGCGGGGGAGACCCAGTACTTC.

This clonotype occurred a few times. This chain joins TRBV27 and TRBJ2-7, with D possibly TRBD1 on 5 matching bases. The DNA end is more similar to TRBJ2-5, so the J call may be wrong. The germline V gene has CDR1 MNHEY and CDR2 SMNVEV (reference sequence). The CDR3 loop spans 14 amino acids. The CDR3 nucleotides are TGTGCCAGCAGTTTATCGGGCAGGGTGGAGACCCAGTACTTC. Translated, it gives CASSLSGRVETQYF.